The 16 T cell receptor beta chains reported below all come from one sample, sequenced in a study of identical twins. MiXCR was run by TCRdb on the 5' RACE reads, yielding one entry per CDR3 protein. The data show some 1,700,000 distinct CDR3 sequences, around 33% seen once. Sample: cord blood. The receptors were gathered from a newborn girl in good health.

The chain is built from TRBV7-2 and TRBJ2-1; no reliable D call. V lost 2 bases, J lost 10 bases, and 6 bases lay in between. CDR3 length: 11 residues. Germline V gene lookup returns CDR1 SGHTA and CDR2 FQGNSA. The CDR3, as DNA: TGTGCCAGCAGCTTAAGGGCCGAGCAGTTCTTC. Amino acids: CASSLRAEQFF. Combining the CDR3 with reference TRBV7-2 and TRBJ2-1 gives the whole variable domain GAGVSQSPSNKVTEKGKDVELRCDPISGHTALYWYRQSLGQGLEFLIYFQGNSAPDKSGLPSDRFSAERTGGSVSTLTIQRTQQEDSAVYLCASSLRAEQFFGPGTRLTVL.

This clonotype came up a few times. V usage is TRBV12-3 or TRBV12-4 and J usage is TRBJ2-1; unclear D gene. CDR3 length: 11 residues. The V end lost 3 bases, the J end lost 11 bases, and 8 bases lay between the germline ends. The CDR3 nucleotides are TGTGCCAGCAGTTTTTCGGCCAAGCAGTTCTTC. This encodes CASSFSAKQFF.

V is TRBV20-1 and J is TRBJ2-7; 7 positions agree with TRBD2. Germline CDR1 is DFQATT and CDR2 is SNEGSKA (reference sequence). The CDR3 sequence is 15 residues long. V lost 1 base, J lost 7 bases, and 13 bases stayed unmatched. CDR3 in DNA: TGCAGTGCTAGAGGCATCCAGACTAGCCGCAATGAGCAGTACTTC. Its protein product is CSARGIQTSRNEQYF.

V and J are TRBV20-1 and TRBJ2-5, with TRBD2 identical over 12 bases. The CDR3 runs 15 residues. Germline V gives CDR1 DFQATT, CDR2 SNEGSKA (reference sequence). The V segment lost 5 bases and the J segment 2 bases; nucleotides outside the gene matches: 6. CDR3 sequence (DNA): TGCAGTGCTCTACCCCTAGCGGGGGGGCAAGAGACCCAGTACTTC. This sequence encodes CSALPLAGGQETQYF.

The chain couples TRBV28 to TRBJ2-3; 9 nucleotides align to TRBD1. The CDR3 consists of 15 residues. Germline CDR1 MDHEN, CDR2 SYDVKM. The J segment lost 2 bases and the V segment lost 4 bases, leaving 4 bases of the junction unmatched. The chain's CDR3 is CASSYGTGPTDTQYF. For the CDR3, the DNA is TGTGCCAGCAGTTACGGGACAGGGCCCACAGATACGCAGTATTTT.

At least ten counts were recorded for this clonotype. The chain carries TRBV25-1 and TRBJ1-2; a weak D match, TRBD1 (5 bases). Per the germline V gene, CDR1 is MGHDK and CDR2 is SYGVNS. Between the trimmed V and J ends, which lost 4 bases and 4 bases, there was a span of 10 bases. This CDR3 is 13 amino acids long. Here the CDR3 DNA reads TGTGCCAGCAGTGGCCGGGGCCTCTATGGCTACACCTTC. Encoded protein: CASSGRGLYGYTF.

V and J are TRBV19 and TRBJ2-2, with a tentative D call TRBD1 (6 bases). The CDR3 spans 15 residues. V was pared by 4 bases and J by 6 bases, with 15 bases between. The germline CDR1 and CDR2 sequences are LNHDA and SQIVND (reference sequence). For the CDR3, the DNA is TGTGCCAGTAGTACTTCACAGGGAAGGGCCGGGGAGCTGTTTTTT. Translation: CASSTSQGRAGELFF.

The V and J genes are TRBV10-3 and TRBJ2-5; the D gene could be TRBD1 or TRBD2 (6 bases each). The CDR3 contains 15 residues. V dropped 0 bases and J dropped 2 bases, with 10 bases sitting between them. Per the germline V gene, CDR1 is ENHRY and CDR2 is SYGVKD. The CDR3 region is CAISESRGAQETQYF. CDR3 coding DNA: TGTGCCATCAGTGAGTCGAGGGGGGCGCAAGAGACCCAGTACTTC.

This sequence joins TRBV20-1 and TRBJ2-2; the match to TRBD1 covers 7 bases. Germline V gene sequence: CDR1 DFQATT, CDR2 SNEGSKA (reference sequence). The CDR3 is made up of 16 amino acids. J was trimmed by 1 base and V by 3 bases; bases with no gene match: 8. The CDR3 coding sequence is TGCAGTGCTAGTCCTTACCGGGACAGGAACACCGGGGAGCTGTTTTTT. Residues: CSASPYRDRNTGELFF.

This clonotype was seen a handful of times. The CDR3 reads CSASRGGVSGGMNTEAFF. The DNA for the CDR3 is TGCAGTGCTAGTAGAGGGGGGGTCTCAGGGGGCATGAACACTGAAGCTTTCTTT. The gene calls are TRBV20-1 and TRBJ1-1, with 8 bases that match TRBD1. There are 18 residues in the CDR3. The germline gives CDR1 DFQATT, CDR2 SNEGSKA (reference sequence). V was clipped by 3 bases and J by 0 bases; unmatched bases: 15.

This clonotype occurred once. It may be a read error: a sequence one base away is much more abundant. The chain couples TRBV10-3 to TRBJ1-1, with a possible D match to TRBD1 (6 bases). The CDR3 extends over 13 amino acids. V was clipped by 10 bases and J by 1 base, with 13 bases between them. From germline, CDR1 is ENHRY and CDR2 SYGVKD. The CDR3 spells CATSATGNTEAFF. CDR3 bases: TGTGCCACCAGCGCGACAGGGAACACTGAAGCTTTCTTT.

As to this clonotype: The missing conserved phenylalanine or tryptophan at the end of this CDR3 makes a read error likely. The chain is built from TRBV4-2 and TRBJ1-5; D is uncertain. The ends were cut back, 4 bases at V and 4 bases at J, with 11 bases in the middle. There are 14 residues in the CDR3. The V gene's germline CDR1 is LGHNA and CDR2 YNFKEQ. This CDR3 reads CASSPGRMNQPQHV. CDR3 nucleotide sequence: TGTGCCAGCAGCCCCGGACGGATGAATCAGCCCCAGCATGTT.

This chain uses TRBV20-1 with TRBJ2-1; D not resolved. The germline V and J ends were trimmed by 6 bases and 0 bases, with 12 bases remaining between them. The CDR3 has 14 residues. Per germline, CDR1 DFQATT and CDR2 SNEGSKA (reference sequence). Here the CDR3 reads CSANGLSSYNEQFF. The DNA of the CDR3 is TGCAGTGCAAACGGGTTGAGCTCCTACAATGAGCAGTTCTTC.

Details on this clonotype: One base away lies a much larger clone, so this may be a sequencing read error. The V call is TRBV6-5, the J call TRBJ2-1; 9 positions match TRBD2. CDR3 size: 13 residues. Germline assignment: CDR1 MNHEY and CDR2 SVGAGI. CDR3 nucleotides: TGTGCCACCAGGACTAGCGCGTACAATGAGCTGTTCTTC. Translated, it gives CATRTSAYNELFF.

The CDR3 bases are TGTGCCAGCAGCGTAGGGGCTAGCAGTCACAATGAGCAGTTCTTC. Encoded protein: CASSVGASSHNEQFF. The chain employs TRBV9 and TRBJ2-1; maybe TRBD2 (5 bases). Germline loops: CDR1 SGDLS, CDR2 YYNGEE. The CDR3 runs to 15 residues. V dropped 0 bases and J dropped 5 bases, with 12 bases sitting between them.

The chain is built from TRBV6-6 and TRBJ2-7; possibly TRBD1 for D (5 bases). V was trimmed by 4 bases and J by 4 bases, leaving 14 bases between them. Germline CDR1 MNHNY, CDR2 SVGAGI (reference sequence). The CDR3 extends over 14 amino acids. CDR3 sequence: CASSWAAGIYEQYF. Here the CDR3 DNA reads TGTGCCAGCAGTTGGGCGGCAGGGATTTACGAGCAGTACTTC.